These 8 T cell receptor beta chains came from one sample sequenced in a study of cytomegalovirus exposure and HLA in healthy donors. Primers for the PCR totalled 60 Vbeta and 13 Jbeta. The table came from immunoSEQ multiplex PCR; TCRdb's copy has only in-frame clones and leaves some out. This sample's table has roughly 110,000 clones. The sample was PBMCs. These receptors all come from a middle-aged man in good health and CMV-seropositive.

V gene TRBV11-2 combines with J gene TRBJ2-7, with 10 bases identical to TRBD2. This CDR3 has 15 amino acids. Per germline, CDR1 SGHAT and CDR2 FQNNGV. V lost 5 bases to trimming and J lost 6 bases; unmatched junction nucleotides: 10. DNA for the CDR3: TGTGCCAGCAGCCCCTCGGGACTAGCGACCTCCGAGCAGTACTTC. Translation gives CASSPSGLATSEQYF.

The chain carries TRBV2 and TRBJ2-7, with 9 bases lining up with TRBD2. CDR3 length: 15 residues. Germline V CDR1 and CDR2: SNHLY, FYNNEI. The J segment lost 4 bases and the V segment lost 7 bases, leaving 11 bases of the junction unmatched. The CDR3 nucleotides read TGTGCCAGCACACCCCAAGCGGGAGGAAGTTACGAGCAGTACTTC. This gives the protein CASTPQAGGSYEQYF.

This chain connects TRBV29-1 to TRBJ2-1; TRBD2 matches at 11 bases. CDR1 SQVTM and CDR2 ANQGSEA come from the germline V gene. J lost 6 bases, V lost 4 bases, and 17 bases had no gene match. The CDR3 is 18 residues long. CDR3 in amino acids: CSVVQQGFLAGGANEQFF. For the CDR3, the DNA is TGCAGCGTTGTCCAACAGGGTTTTCTAGCGGGAGGAGCCAATGAGCAGTTCTTC.

V gene TRBV29-1 combines with J gene TRBJ2-7; tentative D call: TRBD2 (5 bases). Germline loops: CDR1 SQVTM, CDR2 ANQGSEA. Trimming pared 1 base from V and 5 bases from J, leaving 12 bases between. The CDR3 is 13 residues long. CDR3 nucleotides: TGCAGCGTTGAAGTAGTGGAGGACCACGAGCAGTACTTC. Residues: CSVEVVEDHEQYF.

V and J are TRBV4-2 and TRBJ2-7; 9 positions match TRBD2. Germline CDR1 LGHNA, CDR2 YNFKEQ. The CDR3 consists of 15 residues. Trimming cost V 1 base and J 5 bases; bases outside gene matches: 6. The CDR3: CASSQGPGTSNEQYF. CDR3 in DNA: TGTGCCAGCAGCCAAGGCCCTGGGACTAGCAACGAGCAGTACTTC.

The chain carries TRBV5-1 and TRBJ2-5; TRBD1 might be the D (5 bases). The CDR3 totals 14 residues. Trimming left V 3 bases short and J 2 bases short, with 11 bases between. Germline-derived CDR1 and CDR2 are SGHRS and YFSETQ. CDR3 region: CASSSAGSQETQYF. Here the CDR3 DNA reads TGCGCCAGCAGCTCGGCAGGGTCTCAAGAGACCCAGTACTTC.

The chain combines TRBV7-7 with TRBJ2-2; possibly TRBD2 for D (5 bases). The CDR3 spans 14 residues. The V end lost 1 base, the J end lost 5 bases, and 8 bases lay between the germline ends. CDR1 is SSHAT and CDR2 is FNYEAQ in the germline V gene (reference sequence). The CDR3: CASSLVSGTGELFF. Written as DNA, the CDR3 is TGTGCCAGCAGCTTAGTGTCGGGGACCGGGGAGCTGTTTTTT.

V is TRBV7-9 and J is TRBJ2-7, with 7 bases matching TRBD2. In germline, CDR1 is SEHNR, CDR2 FQNEAQ (reference sequence). V trimming: 0 bases; J trimming: 3 bases; junction bases outside the gene matches: 5. The CDR3 length is 15 residues. The DNA for the CDR3 is TGTGCCAGCAGCTTAGCGGGACTAAATAACTACGAGCAGTACTTC. It yields the protein CASSLAGLNNYEQYF.